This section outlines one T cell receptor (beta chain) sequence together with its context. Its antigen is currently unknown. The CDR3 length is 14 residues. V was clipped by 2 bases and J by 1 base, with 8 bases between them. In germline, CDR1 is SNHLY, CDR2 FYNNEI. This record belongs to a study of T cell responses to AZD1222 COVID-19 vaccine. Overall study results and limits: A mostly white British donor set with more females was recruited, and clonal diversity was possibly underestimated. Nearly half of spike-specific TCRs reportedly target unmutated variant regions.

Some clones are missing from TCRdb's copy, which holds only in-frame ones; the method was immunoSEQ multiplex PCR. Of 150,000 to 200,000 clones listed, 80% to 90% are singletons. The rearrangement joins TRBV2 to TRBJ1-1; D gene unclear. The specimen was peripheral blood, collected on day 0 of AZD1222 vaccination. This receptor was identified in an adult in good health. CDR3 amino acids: CASSELVKNTEAFF. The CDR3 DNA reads TGTGCCAGCAGTGAACTGGTTAAGAACACTGAAGCTTTCTTT.